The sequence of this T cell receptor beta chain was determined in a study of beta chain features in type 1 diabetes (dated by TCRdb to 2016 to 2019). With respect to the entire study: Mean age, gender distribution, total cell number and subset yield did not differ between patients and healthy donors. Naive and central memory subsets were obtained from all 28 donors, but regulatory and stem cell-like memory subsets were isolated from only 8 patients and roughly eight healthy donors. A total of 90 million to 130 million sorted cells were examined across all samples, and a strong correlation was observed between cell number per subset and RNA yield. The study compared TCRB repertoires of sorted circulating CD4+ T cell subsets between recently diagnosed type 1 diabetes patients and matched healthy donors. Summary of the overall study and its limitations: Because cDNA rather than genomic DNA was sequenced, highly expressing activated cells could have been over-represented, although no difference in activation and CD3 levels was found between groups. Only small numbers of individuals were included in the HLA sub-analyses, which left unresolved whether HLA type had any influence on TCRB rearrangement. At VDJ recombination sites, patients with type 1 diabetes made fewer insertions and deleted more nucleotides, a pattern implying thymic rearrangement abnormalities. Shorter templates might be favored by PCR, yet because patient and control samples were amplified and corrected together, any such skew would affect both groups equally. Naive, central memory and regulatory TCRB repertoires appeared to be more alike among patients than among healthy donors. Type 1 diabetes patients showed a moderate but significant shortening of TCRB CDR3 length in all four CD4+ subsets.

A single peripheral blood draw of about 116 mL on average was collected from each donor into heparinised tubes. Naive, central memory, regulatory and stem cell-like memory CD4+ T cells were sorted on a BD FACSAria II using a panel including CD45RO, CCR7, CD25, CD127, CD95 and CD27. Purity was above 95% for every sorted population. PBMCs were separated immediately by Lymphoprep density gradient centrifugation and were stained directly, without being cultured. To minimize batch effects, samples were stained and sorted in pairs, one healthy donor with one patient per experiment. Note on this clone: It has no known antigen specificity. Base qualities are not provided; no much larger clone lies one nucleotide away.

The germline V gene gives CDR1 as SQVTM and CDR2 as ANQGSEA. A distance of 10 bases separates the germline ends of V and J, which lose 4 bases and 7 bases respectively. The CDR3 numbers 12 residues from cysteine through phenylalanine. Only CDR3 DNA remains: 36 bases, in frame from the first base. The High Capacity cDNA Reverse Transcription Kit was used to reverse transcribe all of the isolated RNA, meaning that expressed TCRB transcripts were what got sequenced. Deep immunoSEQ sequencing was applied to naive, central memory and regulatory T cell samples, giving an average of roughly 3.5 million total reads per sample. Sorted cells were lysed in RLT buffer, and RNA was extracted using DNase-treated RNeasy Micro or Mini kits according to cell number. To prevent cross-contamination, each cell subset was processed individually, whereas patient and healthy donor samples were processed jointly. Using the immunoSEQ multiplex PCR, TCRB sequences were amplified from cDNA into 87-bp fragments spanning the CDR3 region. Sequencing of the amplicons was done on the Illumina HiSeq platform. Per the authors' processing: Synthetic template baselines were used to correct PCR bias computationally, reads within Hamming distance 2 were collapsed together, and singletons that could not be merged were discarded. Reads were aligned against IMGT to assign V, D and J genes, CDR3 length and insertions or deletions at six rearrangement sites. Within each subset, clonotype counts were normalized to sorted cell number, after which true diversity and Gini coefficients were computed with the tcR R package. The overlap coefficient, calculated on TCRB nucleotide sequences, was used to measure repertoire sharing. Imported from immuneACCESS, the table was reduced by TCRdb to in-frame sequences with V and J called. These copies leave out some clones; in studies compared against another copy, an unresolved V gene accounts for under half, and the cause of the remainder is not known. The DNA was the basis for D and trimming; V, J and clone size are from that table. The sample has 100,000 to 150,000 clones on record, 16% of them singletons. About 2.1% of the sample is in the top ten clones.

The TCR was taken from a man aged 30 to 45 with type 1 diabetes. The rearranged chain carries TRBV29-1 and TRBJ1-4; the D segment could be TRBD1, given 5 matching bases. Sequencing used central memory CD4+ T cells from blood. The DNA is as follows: TGCAGCGTTGTGACAGTTGGTGAAAAACTGTTTTTT. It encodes CSVVTVGEKLFF.